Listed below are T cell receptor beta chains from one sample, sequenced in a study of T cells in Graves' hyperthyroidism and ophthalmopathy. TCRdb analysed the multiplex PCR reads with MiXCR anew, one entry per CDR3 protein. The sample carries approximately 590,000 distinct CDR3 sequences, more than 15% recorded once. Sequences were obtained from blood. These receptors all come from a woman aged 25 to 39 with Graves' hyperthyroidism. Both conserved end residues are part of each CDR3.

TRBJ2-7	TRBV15	CATSRDIIYEQYF
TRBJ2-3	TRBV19	CASSIFIRDSSTDTQYF
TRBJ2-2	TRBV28	CASSLAAGVTGELFF
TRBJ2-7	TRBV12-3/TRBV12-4	CASSLVGAGGPHEQYF
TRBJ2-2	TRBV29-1	CSVVPGRQTGELFF
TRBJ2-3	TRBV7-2	CASSLLQGALRRTDTQYF
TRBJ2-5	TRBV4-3	CASSQDLGLAGRVGVETQYF
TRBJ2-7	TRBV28	CASSRDTNPYGQYF
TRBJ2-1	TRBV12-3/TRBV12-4	CASSLPPTANEQFF
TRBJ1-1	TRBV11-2	CASSSQSHNTEAFF
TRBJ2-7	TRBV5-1	CASSLDGSRGEQYF
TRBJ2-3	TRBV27	CASLGLAGGTQYF
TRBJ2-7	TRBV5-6	CASSLVTLDTYEQYF
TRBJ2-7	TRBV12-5	CASGLKTGQPVHEQYF
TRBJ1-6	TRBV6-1	CASKDGGSPLHF
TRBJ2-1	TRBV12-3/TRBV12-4	CASSPGQGADEQFF
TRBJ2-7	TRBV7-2	CASSLGVGRDSYEQYF
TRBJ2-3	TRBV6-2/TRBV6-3	CASSYLGVSTDTQYF
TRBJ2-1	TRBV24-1	CATSDFWGLSGEQFF
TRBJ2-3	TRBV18	CASSPNTQYF
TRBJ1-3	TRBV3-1	CASSQERLSGNTIYF
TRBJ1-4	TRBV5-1	CASSRDWGPEKLFF
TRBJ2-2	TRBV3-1	CASSQMRQGAGELFF
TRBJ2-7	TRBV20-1	CSATDRPGAGTYEQYF
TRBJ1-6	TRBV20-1	CSARRRFAGTETFPLHF
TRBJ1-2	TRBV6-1	CASSRQGSWTNYGYTF
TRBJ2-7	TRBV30	CAWRQTVYEQYF
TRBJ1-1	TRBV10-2	CASRSRQGGWTEAFF
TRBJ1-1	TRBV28	CASSPPSGGLYTEAFF
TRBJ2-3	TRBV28	CASSPRLAGSDTQYF
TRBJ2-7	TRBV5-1	CASSRDRAYEQYF
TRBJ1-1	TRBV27	CASSSPTGLNTEAFF
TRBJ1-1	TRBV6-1	CASSEAKWRNTEAFF
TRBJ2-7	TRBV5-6	CASSLWTSGMIPYEQYF
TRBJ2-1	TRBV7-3	CASSLSGLAFSEQFF
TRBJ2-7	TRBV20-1	CSARGTGDSYEQYF
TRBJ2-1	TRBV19	CASNPGTRSSNEQFF
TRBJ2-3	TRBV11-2	CASSLDRTGADTQYF
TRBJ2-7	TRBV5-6	CASSLEASGFPYEQYF
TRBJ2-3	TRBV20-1	CSARDLGLGGTDTQYF
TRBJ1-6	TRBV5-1	CASSLARMDNSPLHF
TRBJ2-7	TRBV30	CAWSQDGGTEQYF
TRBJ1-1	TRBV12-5	CASGEVTGFQPEAFF
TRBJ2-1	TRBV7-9	CASNPVGSGIEDNEQFF
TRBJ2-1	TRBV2	CASSETSGRTLAPYNEQFF